The sequence of this T cell receptor beta chain was determined in a study of T cell repertoires in cytomegalovirus infection. Overall study context: Public TCR beta signatures provided an indication of both CMV infection and a matching HLA type. Findings of the study overall: CMV-specific HLA-C-restricted TCR beta clonotypes dominated the ex vivo response.

A remark on this clonotype: The target antigen is unknown.

TCRdb ran MiXCR on the reads and lists one entry per CDR3 protein. The profile covers roughly 200,000 distinct CDR3 sequences, with roughly a sixth appearing a single time and 25% taken by the ten largest. V lost 7 bases and J lost 0, with 15 bases in between. The germline V gene has CDR1 MNHNY and CDR2 SVGAGI (reference sequence). This CDR3 has 16 residues. The sample consisted of CD8+ T cells from PBMCs. The TCR was taken from a human donor in good health (CMV status not recorded). Some clones in this sample may be carry-over from other donors' samples. The chain joins TRBV6-6 to TRBJ2-2; TRBD2 is a possible D gene (6 bases). The CDR3 reads CASTSVGGANTGELFF. CDR3 nucleotides: TGTGCCAGCACCTCGGTCGGGGGAGCGAACACCGGGGAGCTGTTTTTT.